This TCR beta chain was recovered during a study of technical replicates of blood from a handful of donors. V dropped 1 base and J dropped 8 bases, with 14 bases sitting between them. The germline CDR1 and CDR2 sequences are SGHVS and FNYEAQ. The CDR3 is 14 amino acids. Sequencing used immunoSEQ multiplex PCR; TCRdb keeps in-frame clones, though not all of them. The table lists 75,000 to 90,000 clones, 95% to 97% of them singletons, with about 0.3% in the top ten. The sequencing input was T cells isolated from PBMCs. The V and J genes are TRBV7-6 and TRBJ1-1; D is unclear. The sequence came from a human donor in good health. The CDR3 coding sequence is TGTGCCAGCAGCTTAGTGGTGGCGGGCAGGGAAGCTTTCTTT. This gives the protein CASSLVVAGREAFF.